Listed below are T cell receptor beta chains from one sample, sequenced in a study of technical replicates of blood from a few donors. This table comes from immunoSEQ multiplex PCR, and its TCRdb copy is limited to in-frame clones, with some not included. The table records around 80,000 clones, roughly 98% of them present only once. The source material was T cells isolated from PBMCs. Receptors were obtained from a human donor in good health. CDR3s include the opening cysteine and the closing phenylalanine or tryptophan. Each record gives: clone size, D gene, J gene, V gene, CDR3 DNA, CDR3 protein. D genes are given only for firm matches. Clone size is not always given. Where it is, it says once, few, many or a class for expanded clones.

size: -
D: -
J: TRBJ1-1
V: TRBV2
DNA: TGTGCCAGCAGCCGAGAACAGGGGAACACTGAAGCTTTCTTT
CDR3: CASSREQGNTEAFF

size: -
D: TRBD1
J: TRBJ1-2
V: TRBV2
DNA: TGTGCCAGCAGTGAAGGGACAGGATCGCATGGCTACACCTTC
CDR3: CASSEGTGSHGYTF

size: -
D: -
J: TRBJ2-7
V: TRBV6-5
DNA: TGTGCCAGCAGAATGGCGGTGGGGCGCCTCTACGAGCAGTACTTC
CDR3: CASRMAVGRLYEQYF

size: -
D: TRBD2
J: TRBJ2-1
V: TRBV28
DNA: TGTGCCAGTAGATTAGGACTAGCGGGAGGCTACAATGAGCAGTTCTTC
CDR3: CASRLGLAGGYNEQFF

size: few
D: -
J: TRBJ1-1
V: TRBV5-6
DNA: TGTGCCAGCAGCTTGGTTCGGGACAAGAGGATGAACACTGAAGCTTTCTTT
CDR3: CASSLVRDKRMNTEAFF

size: -
D: TRBD1
J: TRBJ2-7
V: TRBV25-1
DNA: TGTGCCAGCAGTGAGGACAGGGGGTCCTACGAGCAGTACTTC
CDR3: CASSEDRGSYEQYF

size: -
D: -
J: TRBJ1-5
V: TRBV6-5
DNA: TGTGCCAGCAGTCCACAGAGAAGTAGCAATCAGCCCCAGCATTTT
CDR3: CASSPQRSSNQPQHF

size: -
D: -
J: TRBJ1-4
V: TRBV25-1
DNA: TGTGCCAGCAGTGATTTTGGACAGCCGACTAATGAAAAACTGTTTTTT
CDR3: CASSDFGQPTNEKLFF

size: once
D: TRBD2
J: TRBJ2-1
V: TRBV13
DNA: TGTGCCAGCAGCCCGTATGGACTAGCGGGGGGGCCAAAGGGGGATGAGCAGTTCTTC
CDR3: CASSPYGLAGGPKGDEQFF

size: few
D: -
J: TRBJ2-6
V: TRBV6-1
DNA: TGTGCCAGCAGTGAACGAGTCTCTGGGGCCAACGTCCTGACTTTC
CDR3: CASSERVSGANVLTF

size: -
D: -
J: TRBJ1-5
V: TRBV28
DNA: TGTGCCAGCAGTTTACGGGGGGGCAATCAGCCCCAGCATTTT
CDR3: CASSLRGGNQPQHF

size: -
D: TRBD1
J: TRBJ2-7
V: TRBV7-8
DNA: TGTGCCAGCAGCTCGGACAGGGGCGACGAGCAGTACTTC
CDR3: CASSSDRGDEQYF

size: -
D: -
J: TRBJ1-5
V: TRBV5-8
DNA: TGTGCCAGCAGCTTGGCCTTAGGGACATCCCGCGGTCAGCCCCAGCATTTT
CDR3: CASSLALGTSRGQPQHF

size: once
D: TRBD2
J: TRBJ2-1
V: TRBV27
DNA: TGTGCCAGCAGTTCCATTCTAGCGGGAGTCAGGTGGGATGAGCAGTTCTTC
CDR3: CASSSILAGVRWDEQFF

size: -
D: -
J: TRBJ1-1
V: TRBV27
DNA: TGTGCCAGCAGTTTATCAAGAGTTCTGAACACTGAAGCTTTCTTT
CDR3: CASSLSRVLNTEAFF

size: once
D: TRBD1
J: TRBJ2-3
V: TRBV28
DNA: TGTGCCAGCAGGAACAGGGGTACAGATACGCAGTATTTT
CDR3: CASRNRGTDTQYF

size: -
D: -
J: TRBJ2-7
V: TRBV11-2
DNA: TGTGCCAGCAGCTTCCGCGGGGGCCTAGGCACTGCCGAGCAGTACTTC
CDR3: CASSFRGGLGTAEQYF

size: -
D: -
J: TRBJ1-4
V: TRBV21-1
DNA: TGTGCCAGCAGCCCTCTTTCCCCCGGGGGGAAGAATGAAAAACTGTTTTTT
CDR3: CASSPLSPGGKNEKLFF

size: -
D: -
J: TRBJ2-1
V: TRBV7-9
DNA: TGTGCCAGCACCTTTACAGGGGCGGGGAACAATGAGCAGTTCTTC
CDR3: CASTFTGAGNNEQFF